This T cell receptor beta chain came from a study of blood T cell repertoires in COVID-19. Study summary: The study drew acute and convalescent COVID-19 samples from the United States, Italy and Spain. Sample material is recorded as cDNA or gDNA derived from T cells, B-cell-depleted T cells, or PBMCs.

CDR3 size: 13 residues. V was pared by 3 bases and J by 7 bases, with 3 bases of the junction left unmatched. Germline lookup yields CDR1 SGHDT and CDR2 YYEEEE. Original handling: Amplification of reference gene primers was used by the study to estimate nucleated cell counts. Only in-frame clones appear in the TCRdb table, and some are missing; sequencing was by immunoSEQ multiplex PCR. For V, J and clone size, that table is used; D and trimming come from the DNA. The table has almost 50,000 clones, more than 90% seen once. The V call is TRBV5-6, the J call TRBJ1-2; 10 nucleotides agree with TRBD1. The clonotype comes from a human donor in a cohort sampled during active COVID-19. What was sequenced was peripheral blood. The CDR3, as DNA: TGTGCCAGCAGCTACCGGACAGGGGGTGGCTACACCTTC. This gives the protein CASSYRTGGGYTF.